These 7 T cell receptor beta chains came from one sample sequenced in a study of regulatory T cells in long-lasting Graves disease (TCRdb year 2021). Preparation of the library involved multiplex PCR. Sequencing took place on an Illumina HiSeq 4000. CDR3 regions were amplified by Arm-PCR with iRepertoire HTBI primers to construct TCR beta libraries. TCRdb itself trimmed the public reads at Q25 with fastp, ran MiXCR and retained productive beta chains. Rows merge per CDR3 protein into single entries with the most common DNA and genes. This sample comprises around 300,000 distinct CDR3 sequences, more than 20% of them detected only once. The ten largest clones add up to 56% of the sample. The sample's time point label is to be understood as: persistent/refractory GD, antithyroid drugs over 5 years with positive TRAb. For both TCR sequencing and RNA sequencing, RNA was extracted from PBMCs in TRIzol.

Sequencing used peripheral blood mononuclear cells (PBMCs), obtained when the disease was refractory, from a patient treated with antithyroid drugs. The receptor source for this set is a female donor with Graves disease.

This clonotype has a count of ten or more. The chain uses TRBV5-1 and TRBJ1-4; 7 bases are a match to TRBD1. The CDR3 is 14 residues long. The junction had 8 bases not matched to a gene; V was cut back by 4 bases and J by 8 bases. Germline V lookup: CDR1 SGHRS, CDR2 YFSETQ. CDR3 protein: CASSPDRVREKLFF. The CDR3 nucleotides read TGCGCCAGCAGCCCTGACAGGGTTCGAGAAAAACTGTTTTTT.

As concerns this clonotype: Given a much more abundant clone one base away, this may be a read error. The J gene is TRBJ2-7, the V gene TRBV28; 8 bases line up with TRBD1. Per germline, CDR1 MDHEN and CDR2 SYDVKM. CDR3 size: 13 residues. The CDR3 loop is CASSWTGSYERYF. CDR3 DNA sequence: TGTGCCAGCAGTTGGACAGGGTCCTACGAGCGGTACTTC. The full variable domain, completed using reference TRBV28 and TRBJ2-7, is DVKVTQSSRYLVKRTGEKVFLECVQDMDHENMFWYRQDPGLGLRLIYFSYDVKMKEKGDIPEGYSVSREKKERFSLILESASTNQTSMYLCASSWTGSYERYFGPGTRLTVT.

The CDR3 loop is CASSVSAGLGEKLFF. Here the CDR3 DNA reads TGTGCCAGCAGCGTATCCGCGGGACTGGGGGAAAAACTGTTTTTT. The chain recombines TRBV9 with TRBJ1-4, with D maybe TRBD1 (5 bases). Trimming took 1 base from V and 8 from J, leaving 15 bases between them. This CDR3 is 15 amino acids long. The germline V gene has CDR1 SGDLS and CDR2 YYNGEE.

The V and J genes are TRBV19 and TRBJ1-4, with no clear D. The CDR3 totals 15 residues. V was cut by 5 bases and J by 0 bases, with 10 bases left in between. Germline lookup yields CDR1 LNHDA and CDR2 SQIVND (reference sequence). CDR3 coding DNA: TGTGCCAGTAGTCCGTCCACTTCAACTAATGAAAAACTGTTTTTT. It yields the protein CASSPSTSTNEKLFF.

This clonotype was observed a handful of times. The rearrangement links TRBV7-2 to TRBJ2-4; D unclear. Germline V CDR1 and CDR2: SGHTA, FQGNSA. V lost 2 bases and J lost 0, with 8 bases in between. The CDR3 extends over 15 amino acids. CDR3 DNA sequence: TGTGCCAGCAGCTTAAATATCCTAGCCAAAAACATTCAGTACTTC. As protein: CASSLNILAKNIQYF.

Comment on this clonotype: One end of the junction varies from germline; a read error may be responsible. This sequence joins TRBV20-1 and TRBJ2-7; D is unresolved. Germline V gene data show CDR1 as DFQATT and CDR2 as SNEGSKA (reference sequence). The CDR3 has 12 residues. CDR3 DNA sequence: TGCAGTGCTAGAGATCTGAGTTACGTGCAGTACTTC. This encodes CSARDLSYVQYF.

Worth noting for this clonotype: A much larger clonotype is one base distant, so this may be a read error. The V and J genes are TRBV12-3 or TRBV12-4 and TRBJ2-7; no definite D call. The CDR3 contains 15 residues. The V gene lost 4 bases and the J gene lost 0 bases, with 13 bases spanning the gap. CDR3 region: CASSSRADYSYEQYF. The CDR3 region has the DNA TGTGCCAGCAGTTCTAGGGCAGATTACTCCTACGAGCAGTACTTC.